The rows below give T cell receptor beta chains drawn from one sample of a study of beta chain features in type 1 diabetes. TCRdb's copy holds only in-frame clones and misses some; the assay was immunoSEQ multiplex PCR. The data contain 640,000 or so clones, around 15% of them singletons. The sequenced sample consisted of naive CD4+ T cells from blood. These receptors came from a man between 18 and 35 years old with type 1 diabetes. Both conserved end residues are part of each CDR3. Each record gives: clone size, D gene, J gene, V gene, CDR3 protein, CDR3 DNA. A D gene is named only where the DNA matches it firmly. Clone sizes are given selectively: once, few, many, or a class where the clone is expanded.

few	TRBD2	TRBJ2-3	TRBV10-3	CAIGSGGAPDTQYF	TGTGCCATCGGTAGCGGGGGGGCCCCAGATACGCAGTATTTT
few	-	TRBJ1-2	TRBV9	CASSVDWRRDGYTF	TGTGCCAGCAGCGTAGATTGGCGAAGAGATGGCTACACCTTC
few	-	TRBJ2-7	TRBV2	CASSRTAAYEQYF	TGTGCCAGCAGTCGGACAGCTGCTTACGAGCAGTACTTC
-	-	TRBJ1-5	TRBV30	CAWGLTGSNQPQHF	TGTGCCTGGGGCTTGACAGGTAGCAATCAGCCCCAGCATTTT
few	TRBD1	TRBJ1-4	TRBV11-2	CASSSRQGRGEKLFF	TGTGCCAGCAGCTCACGACAGGGGAGGGGTGAAAAACTGTTTTTT
-	-	TRBJ1-2	TRBV7-9	CASSLAIYGYTF	TGTGCCAGCAGCTTAGCAATCTATGGCTACACCTTC
few	-	TRBJ2-1	TRBV11-1	CASSFTRTNEQFF	TGTGCCAGCAGCTTCACCCGAACGAATGAGCAGTTCTTC
-	TRBD2	TRBJ2-1	TRBV2	CASGSSGRFNEQFF	TGTGCCAGCGGTTCGAGCGGGAGATTCAATGAGCAGTTCTTC
-	TRBD2	TRBJ2-5	TRBV7-2	CASTPIGRGRETQYF	TGTGCCAGCACCCCAATCGGGAGGGGCCGGGAGACCCAGTACTTC
-	TRBD1	TRBJ2-5	TRBV19	CASNLLGQGRETQYF	TGTGCCAGTAACCTTCTTGGACAGGGACGAGAGACCCAGTACTTC
few	-	TRBJ2-7	TRBV27	CASSLSVGEQYF	TGTGCCAGCAGTTTATCGGTTGGCGAGCAGTACTTC
few	TRBD1	TRBJ1-1	TRBV5-6	CASSSQRQGDTEAFF	TGTGCCAGCAGCTCCCAAAGACAGGGGGACACTGAAGCTTTCTTT
-	-	TRBJ2-3	TRBV2	CASSGQNTDTQYF	TGTGCCAGCAGTGGACAGAACACAGATACGCAGTATTTT
-	TRBD1	TRBJ2-2	TRBV9	CASSKTGQSNTGELFF	TGTGCCAGCAGCAAAACGGGACAGTCGAACACCGGGGAGCTGTTTTTT